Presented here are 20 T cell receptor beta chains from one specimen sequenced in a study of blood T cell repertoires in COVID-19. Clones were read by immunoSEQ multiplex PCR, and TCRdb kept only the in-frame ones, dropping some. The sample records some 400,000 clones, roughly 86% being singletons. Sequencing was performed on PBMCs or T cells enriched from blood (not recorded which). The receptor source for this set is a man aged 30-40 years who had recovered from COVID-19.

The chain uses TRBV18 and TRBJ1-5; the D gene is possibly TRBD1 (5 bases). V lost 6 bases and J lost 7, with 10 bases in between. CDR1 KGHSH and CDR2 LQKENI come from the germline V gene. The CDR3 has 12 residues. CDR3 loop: CASSEGNQPQHF. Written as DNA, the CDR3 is TGTGCCAGCTCGGAGGGGAACCAGCCCCAGCATTTT.

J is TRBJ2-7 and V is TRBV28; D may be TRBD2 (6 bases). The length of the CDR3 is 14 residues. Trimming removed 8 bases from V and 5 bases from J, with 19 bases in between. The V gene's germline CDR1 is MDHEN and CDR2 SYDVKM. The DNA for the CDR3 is TGTGCCAGCTCCTCTGGCGGGGCCCTCGACGAGCAGTACTTC. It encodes CASSSGGALDEQYF.

The CDR3 nucleotides read TGTGCCTGGAGTGTTCCCTTGACAGGAAGGGAATTTGAGCAGTTCTTC. It specifies CAWSVPLTGREFEQFF. The rearrangement uses TRBV30 and TRBJ2-1; a possible D gene is TRBD1 (6 bases). Trimming pared 0 bases from V and 9 bases from J, leaving 21 bases between. The germline V gene encodes CDR1 GTSNPN and CDR2 SVGIG (reference sequence). The CDR3 consists of 16 residues.

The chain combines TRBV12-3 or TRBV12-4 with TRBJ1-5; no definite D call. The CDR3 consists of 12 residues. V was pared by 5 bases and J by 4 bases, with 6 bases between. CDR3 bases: TGTGCCAGCAGTCAACTAAATCAGCCCCAGCATTTT. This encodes CASSQLNQPQHF.

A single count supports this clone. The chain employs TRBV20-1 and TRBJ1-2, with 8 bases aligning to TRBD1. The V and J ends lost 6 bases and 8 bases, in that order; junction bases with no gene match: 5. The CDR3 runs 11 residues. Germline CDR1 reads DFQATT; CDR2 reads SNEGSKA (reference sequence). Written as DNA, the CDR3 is TGCAGTGCGTCCAGGGGGCAAGGCTACACCTTC. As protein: CSASRGQGYTF.

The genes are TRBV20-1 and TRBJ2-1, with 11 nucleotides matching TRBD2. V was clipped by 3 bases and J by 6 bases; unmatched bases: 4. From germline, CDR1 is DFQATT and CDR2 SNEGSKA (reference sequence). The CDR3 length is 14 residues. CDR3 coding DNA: TGCAGTGCTAGTAGCGGGGGGGCGGGCAATGAGCAGTTCTTC. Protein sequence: CSASSGGAGNEQFF.

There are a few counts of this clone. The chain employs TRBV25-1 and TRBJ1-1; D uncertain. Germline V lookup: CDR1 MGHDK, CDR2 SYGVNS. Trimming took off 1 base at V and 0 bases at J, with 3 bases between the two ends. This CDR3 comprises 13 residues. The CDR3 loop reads CASSEWLNTEAFF. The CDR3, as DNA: TGTGCCAGCAGTGAATGGCTGAACACTGAAGCTTTCTTT. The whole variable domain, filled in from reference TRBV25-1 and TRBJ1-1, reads EADIYQTPRYLVIGTGKKITLECSQTMGHDKMYWYQQDPGMELHLIHYSYGVNSTEKGDLSSESTVSRIRTEHFPLTLESARPSHTSQYLCASSEWLNTEAFFGQGTRLTVV.

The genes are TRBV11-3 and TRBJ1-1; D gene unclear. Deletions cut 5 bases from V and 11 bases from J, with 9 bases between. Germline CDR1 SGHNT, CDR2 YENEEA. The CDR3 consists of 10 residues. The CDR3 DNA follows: TGTGCCAGCAGCGAGTCGAGGGCTTTCTTT. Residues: CASSESRAFF.

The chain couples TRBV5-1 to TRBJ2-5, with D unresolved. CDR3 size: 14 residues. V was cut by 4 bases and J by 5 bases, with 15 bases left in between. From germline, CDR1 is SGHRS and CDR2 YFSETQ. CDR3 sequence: CASSPMAFVETQYF. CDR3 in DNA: TGCGCCAGCAGCCCGATGGCCTTTGTGGAGACCCAGTACTTC.

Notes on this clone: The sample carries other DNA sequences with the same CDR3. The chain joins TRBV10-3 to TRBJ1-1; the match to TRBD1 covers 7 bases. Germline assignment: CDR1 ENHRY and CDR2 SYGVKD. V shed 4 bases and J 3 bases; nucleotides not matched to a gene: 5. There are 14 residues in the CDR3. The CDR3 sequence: CAISVKGADTEAFF. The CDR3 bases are TGTGCCATCAGTGTAAAGGGGGCCGACACTGAAGCTTTCTTT.

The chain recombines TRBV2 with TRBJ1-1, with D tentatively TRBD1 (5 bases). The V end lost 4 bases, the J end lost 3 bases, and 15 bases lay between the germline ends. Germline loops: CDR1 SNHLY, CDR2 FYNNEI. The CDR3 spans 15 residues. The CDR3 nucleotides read TGTGCCAGCAGTGTAAAGGGGAACTTGGACACTGAAGCTTTCTTT. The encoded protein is CASSVKGNLDTEAFF. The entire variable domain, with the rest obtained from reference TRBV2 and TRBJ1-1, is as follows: EPEVTQTPSHQVTQMGQEVILRCVPISNHLYFYWYRQILGQKVEFLVSFYNNEISEKSEIFDDQFSVERPDGSNFTLKIRSTKLEDSAMYFCASSVKGNLDTEAFFGQGTRLTVV.

Here the CDR3 reads CASSQQKTGANEKLFF. CDR3 bases: TGCGCCAGCAGCCAACAAAAGACAGGGGCTAATGAAAAACTGTTTTTT. The rearrangement links TRBV4-1 to TRBJ1-4; 8 nucleotides agree with TRBD1. Per the germline V gene, CDR1 is MGHRA and CDR2 is YSYEKL. The trim removed 2 bases at V and 3 bases at J, leaving 5 bases unmatched. The CDR3 is 16 residues long.

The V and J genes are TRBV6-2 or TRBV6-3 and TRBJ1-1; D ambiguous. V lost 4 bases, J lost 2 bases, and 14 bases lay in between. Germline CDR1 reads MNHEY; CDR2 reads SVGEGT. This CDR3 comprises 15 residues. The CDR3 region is CASSFLPGSNTEAFF. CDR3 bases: TGTGCCAGCAGTTTCCTCCCGGGGTCCAACACTGAAGCTTTCTTT.

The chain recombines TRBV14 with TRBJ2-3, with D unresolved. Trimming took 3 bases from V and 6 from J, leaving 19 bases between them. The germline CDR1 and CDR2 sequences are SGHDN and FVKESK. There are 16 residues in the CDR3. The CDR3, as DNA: TGTGCCAGCAGCCACCCCCGGCAGGCCTTCACGGATACGCAGTATTTT. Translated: CASSHPRQAFTDTQYF.

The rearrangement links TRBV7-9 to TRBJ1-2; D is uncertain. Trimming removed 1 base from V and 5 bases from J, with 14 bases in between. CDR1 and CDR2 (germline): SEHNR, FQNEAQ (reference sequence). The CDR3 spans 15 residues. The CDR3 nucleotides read TGTGCCAGCAGCTTAGTTAACACTGTGGAGTATGGCTACACCTTC. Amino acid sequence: CASSLVNTVEYGYTF.

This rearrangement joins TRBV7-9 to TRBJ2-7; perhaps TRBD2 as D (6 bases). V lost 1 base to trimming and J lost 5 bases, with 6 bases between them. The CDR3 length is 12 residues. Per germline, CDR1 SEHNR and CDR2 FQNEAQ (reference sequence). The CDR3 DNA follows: TGTGCCAGCAGCTTAGGCGGGGACGAGCAGTACTTC. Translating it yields CASSLGGDEQYF.

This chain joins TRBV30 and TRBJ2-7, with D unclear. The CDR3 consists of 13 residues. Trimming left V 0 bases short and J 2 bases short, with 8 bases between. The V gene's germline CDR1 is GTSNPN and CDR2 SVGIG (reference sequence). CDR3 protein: CAWSVALPYEQYF. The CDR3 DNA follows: TGTGCCTGGAGTGTAGCCTTACCCTACGAGCAGTACTTC. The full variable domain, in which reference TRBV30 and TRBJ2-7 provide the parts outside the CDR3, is SQTIHQWPATLVQPVGSPLSLECTVEGTSNPNLYWYRQAAGRGLQLLFYSVGIGQISSEVPQNLSASRPQDRQFILSSKKLLLSDSGFYLCAWSVALPYEQYFGPGTRLTVT.

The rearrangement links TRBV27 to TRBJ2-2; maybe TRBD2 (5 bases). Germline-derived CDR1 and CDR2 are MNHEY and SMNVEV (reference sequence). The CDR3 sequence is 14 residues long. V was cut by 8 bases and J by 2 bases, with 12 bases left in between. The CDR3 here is CASHPGYNTGELFF. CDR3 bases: TGTGCCAGCCATCCGGGGTACAACACCGGGGAGCTGTTTTTT.

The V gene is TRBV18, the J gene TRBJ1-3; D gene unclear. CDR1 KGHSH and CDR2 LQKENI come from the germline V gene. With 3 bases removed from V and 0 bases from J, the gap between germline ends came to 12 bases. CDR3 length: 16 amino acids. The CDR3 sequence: CASSPGMASSGNTIYF. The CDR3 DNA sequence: TGTGCCAGCTCACCGGGTATGGCTAGCTCTGGAAACACCATATATTTT. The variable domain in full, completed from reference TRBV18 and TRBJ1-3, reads NAGVMQNPRHLVRRRGQEARLRCSPMKGHSHVYWYRQLPEEGLKFMVYLQKENIIDESGMPKERFSAEFPKEGPSILRIQQVVRGDSAAYFCASSPGMASSGNTIYFGEGSWLTVV.

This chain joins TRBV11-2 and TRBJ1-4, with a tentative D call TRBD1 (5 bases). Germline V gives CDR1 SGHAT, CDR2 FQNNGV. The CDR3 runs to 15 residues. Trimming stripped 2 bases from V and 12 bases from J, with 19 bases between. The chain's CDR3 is CASSLIRSSPGELFF. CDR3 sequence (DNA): TGTGCCAGCAGCTTAATAAGGTCGAGTCCGGGGGAACTGTTTTTT. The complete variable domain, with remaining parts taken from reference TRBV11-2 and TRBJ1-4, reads EAGVAQSPRYKIIEKRQSVAFWCNPISGHATLYWYQQILGQGPKLLIQFQNNGVVDDSQLPKDRFSAERLKGVDSTLKIQPAKLEDSAVYLCASSLIRSSPGELFFGSGTQLSVL.